Below are 32 T cell receptor beta chains sequenced from a single sample in a study of post-analysis software for immune sequencing data. Their antigen targets remain unknown. Regarding the study as a whole: Patients used about 5 TRBV segments, including TRBV5-6, TRBV5-1 and TRBV20-1, more often than controls.

Unique molecular identifiers were built into the TCR beta cDNA libraries. Each CDR3 protein is one row after TCRdb ran MiXCR on the PCR reads. Of about 460,000 distinct CDR3 sequences in the sample, under 55% were seen once. Material for sequencing was blood. Receptors were obtained from a girl under 18 with multiple sclerosis.

V and J are TRBV28 and TRBJ2-1; tentatively, D is TRBD2 (5 bases). Looked up from germline, CDR1 is MDHEN and CDR2 is SYDVKM. The V end lost 1 base, the J end lost 8 bases, and 9 bases lay between the germline ends. There are 13 residues in the CDR3. CDR3 region: CASSLLRVYEQFF. The CDR3 DNA reads TGTGCCAGCAGTTTATTGAGGGTATATGAGCAGTTCTTC. Full variable domain (rest looked up from reference TRBV28 and TRBJ2-1): DVKVTQSSRYLVKRTGEKVFLECVQDMDHENMFWYRQDPGLGLRLIYFSYDVKMKEKGDIPEGYSVSREKKERFSLILESASTNQTSMYLCASSLLRVYEQFFGPGTRLTVL.

The chain links TRBV12-3 or TRBV12-4 to TRBJ1-2; the match to TRBD1 covers 7 bases. V shed 6 bases and J 12 bases; nucleotides not matched to a gene: 10. CDR3 length equals 12 residues. The CDR3 DNA is TGTGCCAGCAGCCCAAGACAGGGAGGTAACACCTTC. It yields the protein CASSPRQGGNTF.

This clonotype was counted a single time. The chain joins TRBV5-6 to TRBJ2-1, with 10 bases lining up with TRBD2. The trim removed 3 bases at V and 4 bases at J, leaving 10 bases unmatched. This CDR3 region has 17 residues. Germline V gives CDR1 SGHDT, CDR2 YYEEEE. The CDR3: CASSSGLAGVIYNEQFF. DNA of the CDR3: TGTGCCAGCAGCTCGGGCCTAGCGGGAGTGATATACAATGAGCAGTTCTTC.

This clonotype was detected only a few times. The chain uses TRBV15 and TRBJ1-4; 11 nucleotides line up with TRBD1. The CDR3 length is 15 residues. CDR1 and CDR2 (germline): LNHNV, YYDKDF (reference sequence). J was trimmed by 8 bases and V by 4 bases; bases with no gene match: 6. CDR3 coding DNA: TGTGCCACCAGCAAGGACAGGGGGCTAGGGGAAAAACTGTTTTTT. Protein sequence: CATSKDRGLGEKLFF.

This clonotype was recorded many times. The V and J genes are TRBV6-6 and TRBJ1-2; D may be TRBD1 (5 bases). There are 12 residues in the CDR3. Trimming took off 0 bases at V and 6 bases at J, with 5 bases between the two ends. Germline V lookup: CDR1 MNHNY, CDR2 SVGAGI (reference sequence). The CDR3 loop is CASSYSGDGYTF. CDR3 coding DNA: TGTGCCAGCAGTTACTCAGGGGATGGCTACACCTTC.

V usage is TRBV6-1 and J usage is TRBJ2-1; D gene ambiguous. Germline V lookup: CDR1 MNHNS, CDR2 SASEGT. Deletions cut 11 bases from V and 2 bases from J, with 16 bases between. The CDR3 extends over 14 amino acids. DNA of the CDR3: TGTGCCGGCCTCCCGGGCCCCACCTACAATGAGCAGTTCTTC. Its protein is CAGLPGPTYNEQFF.

This clonotype has just one count. The chain employs TRBV28 and TRBJ2-4; TRBD2 aligns across 15 bases. The J call could be wrong; TRBJ2-7 is a better fit for the DNA end. The CDR3 loop spans 19 amino acids. CDR1 is MDHEN and CDR2 is SYDVKM in the germline V gene. DNA of the CDR3: TGTGCCAGCAGTTTGAGCCCCGGACTAGCGGGAGGGCCACTCTACGAGCAGTACTTC. Translating it yields CASSLSPGLAGGPLYEQYF.

This chain joins TRBV9 and TRBJ2-1; the D is unclear. Trimming left V 4 bases short and J 5 bases short, with 19 bases between. CDR3 length equals 16 residues. Germline CDR1 and CDR2: SGDLS and YYNGEE. For the CDR3, the DNA is TGTGCCAGCAGCCCACTGCTCCATTTTAGGGACAATGAGCAGTTCTTC. Residues: CASSPLLHFRDNEQFF.

This clonotype was picked up a small number of times. The J gene is TRBJ1-1, the V gene TRBV11-1, with a weak D call TRBD1 (5 bases). Germline CDR1 and CDR2: SGHAT and FQDESV (reference sequence). The CDR3 length is 13 residues. V gave up 7 bases and J gave up 1 base, with 10 bases separating them. The CDR3 is CASTYDRNTEAFF. CDR3 coding DNA: TGTGCCAGCACTTACGACAGGAACACTGAAGCTTTCTTT.

This chain joins TRBV4-1 and TRBJ2-1; D is ambiguous. There are 16 residues in the CDR3. CDR1 is MGHRA and CDR2 is YSYEKL in the germline V gene. Trimming removed 8 bases at V and 0 bases at J, with 17 bases between. The CDR3 DNA reads TGCGCCAGCCGCCCCCACGAGCAGCTCTCCTACAATGAGCAGTTCTTC. Protein: CASRPHEQLSYNEQFF.

This clonotype was observed a few times. The chain carries TRBV4-1 and TRBJ2-4; D not certain. The assigned J gene may be wrong: the sequence end matches TRBJ2-5 better. The V gene's germline CDR1 is MGHRA and CDR2 YSYEKL. This CDR3 has 12 residues. The CDR3 sequence: CASSQETETQYF. The CDR3 nucleotides read TGCGCCAGCAGCCAAGAAACGGAGACCCAGTACTTC.

Concerning this clonotype itself: The junction shows a germline mismatch at one end, possibly a read error. The chain is built from TRBV24-1 and TRBJ2-1; D is unresolved. The germline CDR1 and CDR2 sequences are KGHDR and SFDVKD. This CDR3 spans 13 amino acids. CDR3 in DNA: TGTGCCACCAGTGATGCCAGTTGGAATGAGCAGTTCTTT. This translates into CATSDASWNEQFF.

This clonotype has a handful of counts. The DNA for the CDR3 is TGTGCCAGCAGTTTAGGCAGGAATAATGAAAAACTGTTTTTT. This sequence encodes CASSLGRNNEKLFF. V usage is TRBV12-3 or TRBV12-4 and J usage is TRBJ1-4, with no clear D. V shed 1 base and J shed 4 bases, with 7 bases lying between them. This CDR3 spans 14 amino acids.

The chain links TRBV11-1 to TRBJ2-3; 16 bases fit TRBD2. J was trimmed by 2 bases and V by 4 bases; bases with no gene match: 15. Germline values: CDR1 SGHAT, CDR2 FQDESV (reference sequence). The length of the CDR3 is 21 residues. CDR3 nucleotides: TGTGCCAGCAGCTCTGCCGGGACTAGCGGGAGGGCCGGGGTTTCCACAGATACGCAGTATTTT. Translated: CASSSAGTSGRAGVSTDTQYF.

The sample holds a few counts of this clonotype. The chain employs TRBV7-6 and TRBJ2-7; a possible D gene is TRBD2 (6 bases). Germline V gene lookup returns CDR1 SGHVS and CDR2 FNYEAQ. Trimming left V 3 bases short and J 2 bases short, with 11 bases between. This CDR3 has 14 residues. CDR3 coding DNA: TGTGCCAGCAGCTTGGAGGGTTCCACCTACGAGCAGTACTTC. Encoded protein: CASSLEGSTYEQYF.

This clonotype was observed at least ten times. The chain carries TRBV29-1 and TRBJ2-1; the D is unclear. The CDR3 sequence is 10 residues long. Germline V gene sequence: CDR1 SQVTM, CDR2 ANQGSEA. Trimming left V 5 bases short and J 8 bases short, with 7 bases between. DNA of the CDR3: TGCAGCGTTTTAAAGTATGAGCAGTTCTTC. Protein product: CSVLKYEQFF.

This clonotype was counted a single time. The chain joins TRBV12-3 or TRBV12-4 to TRBJ2-3, with D unresolved. The germline V and J ends were trimmed by 1 base and 2 bases, with 10 bases remaining between them. The CDR3 spans 15 residues. CDR3: CASSLGRYSTDTQYF. CDR3 DNA sequence: TGTGCCAGCAGTTTAGGGCGGTACTCCACAGATACGCAGTATTTT.

This clonotype was seen more than once but under ten times. The CDR3 nucleotides are TGTGCCAGCAGCTTATGGCGAAGGGTGAGATACGAGCAGTACTTC. Its protein product is CASSLWRRVRYEQYF. This sequence joins TRBV7-2 and TRBJ2-7; D is unclear. Germline CDR1 and CDR2: SGHTA and FQGNSA. This CDR3 is 15 amino acids long. Between the trimmed V and J ends, which lost 2 bases and 4 bases, there was a span of 15 bases.

The chain couples TRBV5-1 to TRBJ1-1; possible D gene TRBD1, 5 bases. The length of the CDR3 is 12 residues. Trimming left V 0 bases short and J 10 bases short, with 10 bases between. Germline-derived CDR1 and CDR2 are SGHRS and YFSETQ. DNA of the CDR3: TGCGCCAGCAGCTTGGTCAGGAGGGGAGCTTTCTTT. Protein: CASSLVRRGAFF.

The chain is built from TRBV7-2 and TRBJ2-2; D is unresolved. The CDR3 extends over 14 amino acids. Trimming removed 8 bases at V and 3 bases at J, with 13 bases between. Germline V gene lookup returns CDR1 SGHTA and CDR2 FQGNSA. As DNA, the CDR3 is TGTGCCAGCGGCAAGGACGGCGACACCGGGGAGCTGTTTTTT. This translates into CASGKDGDTGELFF.

This clonotype has ten or more counts. The V and J genes are TRBV12-3 or TRBV12-4 and TRBJ2-3, with D uncertain. The V end was cut by 6 bases, the J end by 2 bases, with 3 bases between. The CDR3 spans 11 residues. The DNA for the CDR3 is TGTGCCAGCAGGATCACAGATACGCAGTATTTT. It specifies CASRITDTQYF.

The chain uses TRBV5-1 and TRBJ2-1, with TRBD2 identical over 14 bases. The CDR3 is 15 residues long. V was clipped by 4 bases and J by 8 bases; unmatched bases: 5. Germline CDR1 SGHRS, CDR2 YFSETQ. In nucleotides, the CDR3 is TGCGCCAGCAGCGAGACTAGCGGGAGGGCCTATGAGCAGTTCTTC. Translated, it gives CASSETSGRAYEQFF.

The CDR3 reads CASSTSGRDYNEQFF. For the CDR3, the DNA is TGTGCCAGCAGCACTAGCGGGAGAGACTACAATGAGCAGTTCTTC. The chain recombines TRBV7-2 with TRBJ2-1; 11 bases agree with TRBD2. The J segment lost 3 bases and the V segment lost 5 bases, leaving 3 bases of the junction unmatched. This CDR3 is built from 15 residues. Germline V lookup: CDR1 SGHTA, CDR2 FQGNSA.

The chain joins TRBV30 to TRBJ2-3; D uncertain. This CDR3 has 14 amino acids. CDR1 and CDR2 from the germline V gene are GTSNPN and SVGIG (reference sequence). V lost 5 bases to trimming and J lost 2 bases, with 14 bases between them. The CDR3 DNA reads TGTGCCTGGGAACGACCTAGAAACACAGATACGCAGTATTTT. This gives the protein CAWERPRNTDTQYF.

This chain joins TRBV29-1 and TRBJ1-1, with D possibly matching TRBD1 (6 bases). Trimming cost V 0 bases and J 0 bases, with 14 bases left between them. Germline values: CDR1 SQVTM, CDR2 ANQGSEA. The CDR3 is made up of 16 amino acids. CDR3: CSVEDVVRGLNTEAFF. CDR3 nucleotide sequence: TGCAGCGTTGAAGATGTGGTCAGGGGCCTGAACACTGAAGCTTTCTTT.

The gene calls are TRBV21-1 and TRBJ1-4. TRBV21-1 is annotated as a pseudogene. The CDR3 spans 15 residues. The CDR3 DNA sequence: TGTGCCAGCAGCAAAGCGCTCCGGACTAATGAAAAACTGTTTTTT. The encoded protein is CASSKALRTNEKLFF.

The chain couples TRBV6-5 to TRBJ2-2; TRBD1 matches at 7 bases. The CDR3 consists of 16 residues. The trim removed 6 bases at V and 0 bases at J, leaving 7 bases unmatched. CDR1 is MNHEY and CDR2 is SVGAGI in the germline V gene. The DNA of the CDR3 is TGTGCCAGCAGCCTCGGACAGGCGGCGAACACCGGGGAGCTGTTTTTT. Protein product: CASSLGQAANTGELFF.

The V call is TRBV29-1, the J call TRBJ2-7; the match to TRBD1 covers 11 bases. The germline gives CDR1 SQVTM, CDR2 ANQGSEA. The CDR3 is made up of 15 amino acids. V was clipped by 6 bases and J by 0 bases; unmatched bases: 7. The CDR3 nucleotides read TGCAGCGTGGCCGGGGACAGGGGGACCTCCTACGAGCAGTACTTC. As protein: CSVAGDRGTSYEQYF.

The chain employs TRBV28 and TRBJ1-4, with unresolved D. V shed 2 bases and J shed 7 bases, with 11 bases lying between them. The germline V gene encodes CDR1 MDHEN and CDR2 SYDVKM. CDR3 length: 14 amino acids. The CDR3 reads CASSLPTLGEKLFF. The CDR3 nucleotides are TGTGCCAGCAGTTTACCCACTTTGGGTGAAAAACTGTTTTTT.

This chain links TRBV15 with TRBJ2-1; D gene uncertain. The V end lost 0 bases, the J end lost 13 bases, and 10 bases lay between the germline ends. Germline V CDR1 and CDR2: LNHNV, YYDKDF (reference sequence). The CDR3 consists of 12 residues. The CDR3 is CATSREGNRQFF. In DNA, the CDR3 is TGTGCCACCAGCAGAGAAGGGAATCGCCAGTTCTTC.

The chain has TRBV28 and TRBJ2-5; 13 bases fit TRBD2. The J call is in doubt because the DNA end fits TRBJ2-7 better. CDR3 length: 16 residues. CDR1 and CDR2 (germline): MDHEN, SYDVKM. The CDR3 sequence: CASSRDWTSGRSEQYF. The DNA for the CDR3 is TGTGCCAGCAGTAGGGACTGGACTAGCGGGAGATCCGAGCAGTACTTC.

This clonotype was counted a few times. The chain uses TRBV4-1 and TRBJ2-5; 8 nucleotides match TRBD2. The junction had 3 bases not matched to a gene; V was cut back by 0 bases and J by 0 bases. This CDR3 spans 16 amino acids. Per the germline V gene, CDR1 is MGHRA and CDR2 is YSYEKL. In DNA form, the CDR3 reads TGCGCCAGCAGCCAAGAGGGAGCGGGAGACCAAGAGACCCAGTACTTC. The encoded protein is CASSQEGAGDQETQYF.